A selection of T cell receptor beta chains follows, all from one sample in a study of blood T cell repertoires in COVID-19. Clones were sequenced by immunoSEQ multiplex PCR, and TCRdb holds only the in-frame ones, with some missing. The profile shows 430,000 or so clones, about 88% of them singletons. Sequencing was done on a sample of PBMCs or T cells enriched from blood (not recorded which). Receptors originate from a woman under 30 who had been exposed to COVID-19. Both conserved end residues are part of each CDR3. A row's size may be missing; if present it is once, few, many or a size class.

CDR3 protein: CASSPPGQKEVEQYF
clone size: NA
V gene: TRBV28
J gene: TRBJ2-7

CDR3 protein: CASKGLAGNNEQFF
clone size: NA
V gene: TRBV2
J gene: TRBJ2-1

CDR3 protein: CASSHGQGGDGELFF
clone size: once
V gene: TRBV7-2
J gene: TRBJ2-2

CDR3 protein: CASKGGAGNEKLFF
clone size: NA
V gene: TRBV13
J gene: TRBJ1-4

CDR3 protein: CATSGGSILGNTIYF
clone size: once
V gene: TRBV6-5
J gene: TRBJ1-3

CDR3 protein: CASSFGKPQHF
clone size: NA
V gene: TRBV5-8
J gene: TRBJ1-5

CDR3 protein: CASSVGREVPADTQYF
clone size: NA
V gene: TRBV9
J gene: TRBJ2-3

CDR3 protein: CASSAEATIYF
clone size: NA
V gene: TRBV4-1
J gene: TRBJ1-3

CDR3 protein: CASSLRQASLNTEAFF
clone size: NA
V gene: TRBV7-8
J gene: TRBJ1-1

CDR3 protein: CASSERQGITGELFF
clone size: NA
V gene: TRBV2
J gene: TRBJ2-2

CDR3 protein: CASRTGFYNEQFF
clone size: NA
V gene: TRBV6-5
J gene: TRBJ2-1

CDR3 protein: CASSLHSLYEQYF
clone size: NA
V gene: TRBV28
J gene: TRBJ2-7

CDR3 protein: CASSANQGQGGETQYF
clone size: NA
V gene: TRBV7-3
J gene: TRBJ2-5

CDR3 protein: CASKIGGGARETQYF
clone size: once
V gene: TRBV2
J gene: TRBJ2-5

CDR3 protein: CASCSTALGGEAFF
clone size: NA
V gene: TRBV4-2
J gene: TRBJ1-1

CDR3 protein: CASATGGKGNTEAFF
clone size: NA
V gene: TRBV19
J gene: TRBJ1-1

CDR3 protein: CASSPPVNEQFF
clone size: NA
V gene: TRBV28
J gene: TRBJ2-1

CDR3 protein: CASSLVAGGPQETQYF
clone size: NA
V gene: TRBV5-1
J gene: TRBJ2-5

CDR3 protein: CASSQGAGGPYEQYF
clone size: few
V gene: TRBV4-1
J gene: TRBJ2-7

CDR3 protein: CASGGQGGTDTQYF
clone size: NA
V gene: TRBV2
J gene: TRBJ2-3

CDR3 protein: CASSQDWEETQYF
clone size: NA
V gene: TRBV10-1
J gene: TRBJ2-5

CDR3 protein: CASSQTSGGYQETQYF
clone size: few
V gene: TRBV7-2
J gene: TRBJ2-5

CDR3 protein: CASSLDVGITGELFF
clone size: NA
V gene: TRBV7-9
J gene: TRBJ2-2

CDR3 protein: CASPGQGNEQFF
clone size: NA
V gene: TRBV30
J gene: TRBJ2-1

CDR3 protein: CASSRDTYEQYF
clone size: NA
V gene: TRBV7-2
J gene: TRBJ2-7

CDR3 protein: CASSMNLAGGTYNEQFF
clone size: NA
V gene: TRBV19
J gene: TRBJ2-1

CDR3 protein: CASSDPGQGIDTQYF
clone size: once
V gene: TRBV28
J gene: TRBJ2-3

CDR3 protein: CASSPPGWGAYNEQFF
clone size: few
V gene: TRBV18
J gene: TRBJ2-1

CDR3 protein: CASSPRGTEKLFF
clone size: NA
V gene: TRBV18
J gene: TRBJ1-4

CDR3 protein: CASSKETAGTDTQYF
clone size: NA
V gene: TRBV2
J gene: TRBJ2-3

CDR3 protein: CASSYSSGTGELFF
clone size: NA
V gene: TRBV6-6
J gene: TRBJ2-2

CDR3 protein: CASSPSPRESSGNTIYF
clone size: NA
V gene: TRBV7-2
J gene: TRBJ1-3

CDR3 protein: CASSAAQGSGNTIYF
clone size: NA
V gene: TRBV9
J gene: TRBJ1-3

CDR3 protein: CASSRGGNGLNTEAFF
clone size: NA
V gene: TRBV5-6
J gene: TRBJ1-1

CDR3 protein: CASSIPGQRRDGYTF
clone size: NA
V gene: TRBV28
J gene: TRBJ1-2

CDR3 protein: CASSQSTSPNYEQYF
clone size: once
V gene: TRBV3-1/TRBV3-2
J gene: TRBJ2-7

CDR3 protein: CASSHYEQYF
clone size: NA
V gene: TRBV27
J gene: TRBJ2-7

CDR3 protein: CSGGGTGGNEKLFF
clone size: NA
V gene: TRBV29-1
J gene: TRBJ1-4

CDR3 protein: CASSKHRALTLNEKLFF
clone size: once
V gene: TRBV3-1/TRBV3-2
J gene: TRBJ1-4

CDR3 protein: CASSRDRVETQYF
clone size: few
V gene: TRBV28
J gene: TRBJ2-5

CDR3 protein: CASSLNRQGSSPLHF
clone size: NA
V gene: TRBV7-2
J gene: TRBJ1-6

CDR3 protein: CASGGDGTMLYEQYF
clone size: NA
V gene: TRBV6-6
J gene: TRBJ2-7

CDR3 protein: CASSLGTQTGNTIYF
clone size: NA
V gene: TRBV3-1/TRBV3-2
J gene: TRBJ1-3

CDR3 protein: CASSVSGTGTANYGYTF
clone size: NA
V gene: TRBV7-9
J gene: TRBJ1-2

CDR3 protein: CASSRGVEQYF
clone size: NA
V gene: TRBV14
J gene: TRBJ2-7

CDR3 protein: CASKEEPSEPQHF
clone size: NA
V gene: TRBV19
J gene: TRBJ1-5

CDR3 protein: CASSAPRRVLPAKNIQYF
clone size: NA
V gene: TRBV9
J gene: TRBJ2-4

CDR3 protein: CASSLVGLSGANVLTF
clone size: NA
V gene: TRBV7-3
J gene: TRBJ2-6

CDR3 protein: CASSHGGQVITNEKLFF
clone size: NA
V gene: TRBV4-2
J gene: TRBJ1-4

CDR3 protein: CASSESTDSKETQYF
clone size: NA
V gene: TRBV10-2
J gene: TRBJ2-5

CDR3 protein: CASSLAAGQLFTGELFF
clone size: NA
V gene: TRBV5-1
J gene: TRBJ2-2

CDR3 protein: CASSLGGGGTNEQFF
clone size: NA
V gene: TRBV7-7
J gene: TRBJ2-1

CDR3 protein: CASSSRTGESYNEQFF
clone size: NA
V gene: TRBV7-3
J gene: TRBJ2-1

CDR3 protein: CSATPNEKLFF
clone size: NA
V gene: TRBV20-1
J gene: TRBJ1-4